These 30 T cell receptor beta chains came from one sample sequenced in a study of monozygotic twins with inflammatory bowel disease. Using the 5' RACE reads, TCRdb records one entry per CDR3 protein without DNA. The data show fewer than 550,000 distinct CDR3 sequences, and the top ten clones hold 2.4%. The sequencing sample was made of blood. The receptor set was obtained from a human donor with ulcerative colitis or Crohn's disease, or a healthy co-twin of an affected twin (not recorded which).

The chain combines TRBV7-3 with TRBJ2-3; TCRdb's D call of TRBD2 is untestable without DNA. The germline V gene encodes CDR1 SGHTA and CDR2 FQGTGA. There are 17 residues in the CDR3. CDR3 region: CASSSGGLAGGSDTQYF.

The chain couples TRBV30 to TRBJ1-3; TCRdb's D gene call, TRBD1, goes unchecked for lack of DNA. The CDR3 has 14 residues. CDR1 and CDR2 (germline): GTSNPN, SVGIG (reference sequence). CDR3 loop: CAWATGLSGNTIYF.

CDR3 region: CASRLEGIGHEQYF. The chain joins TRBV6-1 to TRBJ2-7; absent DNA, TCRdb's TRBD2 call cannot be checked. Germline CDR1 MNHNS, CDR2 SASEGT. The CDR3 length is 14 residues.

This chain links TRBV12-3 or TRBV12-4 with TRBJ2-1. The CDR3 is 15 residues long. The CDR3 protein is CASSLHGALPNEQFF.

The V and J genes are TRBV12-3 or TRBV12-4 and TRBJ1-2. The CDR3 contains 15 residues. This CDR3 is CASSSGVRRGYGYTF.

The chain combines TRBV12-3 or TRBV12-4 with TRBJ1-3; TCRdb lists TRBD1, though no DNA is available to test this call. The CDR3 has 15 amino acids. The CDR3 sequence is CANMYGGQAGNTIYF.

V gene TRBV4-1 combines with J gene TRBJ1-5; the D gene TCRdb calls, TRBD1, cannot be checked with no DNA. CDR3 length equals 16 residues. Germline V gene sequence: CDR1 MGHRA, CDR2 YSYEKL. CDR3 sequence: CASSQEPRDGNQPQHF.

This rearrangement joins TRBV7-9 to TRBJ2-5; absent DNA, TCRdb's TRBD2 call cannot be checked. The CDR3 contains 15 residues. CDR1 and CDR2 from the germline V gene are SEHNR and FQNEAQ (reference sequence). The CDR3 sequence is CASSSPRDLQETQYF.

The V call is TRBV6-6, the J call TRBJ1-1; the TCRdb D gene call, TRBD1, has no DNA to confirm it. CDR1 and CDR2 from the germline V gene are MNHNY and SVGAGI (reference sequence). CDR3 length: 14 residues. The chain's CDR3 is CASSPGQENTEAFF.

The rearrangement joins TRBV10-3 to TRBJ2-3; checking the TCRdb D call of TRBD2 is not possible without DNA. CDR3 size: 16 residues. Germline loops: CDR1 ENHRY, CDR2 SYGVKD. This chain's CDR3 is CAISPGAGGPADTQYF.

This chain uses TRBV7-2 with TRBJ1-1. CDR3 length: 13 amino acids. From germline, CDR1 is SGHTA and CDR2 FQGNSA. This CDR3 reads CASSPLRGTEAFF.

The rearrangement joins TRBV5-1 to TRBJ1-2; the TCRdb call, TRBD1, lacks DNA for checking. The CDR3 covers 14 residues. Germline loops: CDR1 SGHRS, CDR2 YFSETQ. CDR3 loop: CASSPGPRVYGYTF.

The V gene is TRBV7-6, the J gene TRBJ2-2; the TCRdb call, TRBD2, lacks DNA for checking. This CDR3 is built from 16 residues. Per germline, CDR1 SGHVS and CDR2 FNYEAQ. The CDR3 region is CASSLGASGYTGELFF.

The chain carries TRBV6-2 or TRBV6-3 and TRBJ1-5; checking the TCRdb D call of TRBD1 is not possible without DNA. Germline V lookup: CDR1 MNHEY, CDR2 SVGEGT. The CDR3 length is 16 residues. The CDR3 loop reads CASSYGDPGSNQPQHF.

The V gene is TRBV20-1, the J gene TRBJ2-7. This CDR3 is 14 amino acids long. Per germline, CDR1 DFQATT and CDR2 SNEGSKA (reference sequence). The CDR3: CSARVLRLSYEQYF.

The genes are TRBV7-6 and TRBJ1-6; there is no DNA to check the TCRdb D call of TRBD1. Germline assignment: CDR1 SGHVS and CDR2 FNYEAQ. The CDR3 extends over 15 amino acids. CDR3 sequence reads: CASSSAAQVYSPLHF.

The chain has TRBV5-1 and TRBJ2-1; TCRdb designates TRBD2, a call that cannot be tested without DNA. Germline V CDR1 and CDR2: SGHRS, YFSETQ. The CDR3 length is 15 residues. This CDR3 reads CASSFIAGADNEQFF.

This rearrangement joins TRBV20-1 to TRBJ1-5. The CDR3 contains 16 residues. Germline V lookup: CDR1 DFQATT, CDR2 SNEGSKA (reference sequence). CDR3 in amino acids: CSARDTGGYSNQPQHF.

The chain recombines TRBV21-1 with TRBJ1-1; TCRdb returns TRBD1, unconfirmable since there is no DNA. TRBV21-1 is shown as a pseudogene. This CDR3 region has 14 residues. CDR3 sequence: CASSKTRVTPEAFF.

This chain joins TRBV20-1 and TRBJ2-5. The CDR3 consists of 11 residues. From germline, CDR1 is DFQATT and CDR2 SNEGSKA (reference sequence). This chain's CDR3 is CSVEPQETQYF.

The chain joins TRBV4-2 to TRBJ2-6; TCRdb designates TRBD1, a call that cannot be tested without DNA. The CDR3 runs 19 residues. Per germline, CDR1 LGHNA and CDR2 YNFKEQ. CDR3 loop: CASSQVLGTLTSGANVLTF.

V and J are TRBV5-1 and TRBJ2-1; TCRdb designates TRBD1, a call that cannot be tested without DNA. Germline loops: CDR1 SGHRS, CDR2 YFSETQ. CDR3 length: 13 amino acids. The CDR3 sequence is CASSQRTGHEQFF.

The chain recombines TRBV5-6 with TRBJ1-2. The CDR3 is 15 residues long. Germline CDR1 reads SGHDT; CDR2 reads YYEEEE. CDR3 residues: CASSEGPVNNYGYTF. Complete variable domain (other parts from reference TRBV5-6 and TRBJ1-2): DAGVTQSPTHLIKTRGQQVTLRCSPKSGHDTVSWYQQALGQGPQFIFQYYEEEERQRGNFPDRFSGHQFPNYSSELNVNALLLGDSALYLCASSEGPVNNYGYTFGSGTRLTVV.

The J gene is TRBJ2-2, the V gene TRBV7-9; absent DNA, TCRdb's TRBD2 call cannot be checked. The length of the CDR3 is 16 residues. Germline V lookup: CDR1 SEHNR, CDR2 FQNEAQ (reference sequence). CDR3: CASSPSSGRVPGELFF.

The chain uses TRBV6-5 and TRBJ1-6; TCRdb's assignment of TRBD1 cannot be checked, as there is no DNA. This CDR3 region has 15 residues. Looked up from germline, CDR1 is MNHEY and CDR2 is SVGAGI. The CDR3 here is CASSYSRQGESPLHF.

V usage is TRBV5-1 and J usage is TRBJ2-1; the TRBD1 assignment by TCRdb is unverifiable without DNA. The CDR3 extends over 15 amino acids. The germline V gene encodes CDR1 SGHRS and CDR2 YFSETQ. The CDR3 region is CASSLTGQGSDEQFF.

The CDR3: CASSGLAGDSYEQYF. The chain is built from TRBV7-2 and TRBJ2-7; TCRdb selects TRBD2, and the lack of DNA leaves this call unchecked. The CDR3 is made up of 15 amino acids. In germline, CDR1 is SGHTA, CDR2 FQGNSA.

CDR3 region: CAWSVGLVGELFF. The rearrangement joins TRBV30 to TRBJ2-2; TCRdb returns TRBD2, unconfirmable since there is no DNA. Germline V gene data show CDR1 as GTSNPN and CDR2 as SVGIG (reference sequence). The CDR3 loop spans 13 amino acids.

The rearrangement joins TRBV4-3 to TRBJ2-5; TCRdb's D call, TRBD1, is unchecked because there is no DNA. Germline-derived CDR1 and CDR2 are LGHNA and YSLEER. This CDR3 is 15 amino acids long. This CDR3 is CASSQERDAGETQYF.

V gene TRBV7-2 combines with J gene TRBJ2-5; TCRdb calls TRBD2, which cannot be checked without DNA. The CDR3 is made up of 16 amino acids. CDR1 and CDR2 (germline): SGHTA, FQGNSA. CDR3 sequence: CASSLTAGGLQLAQYF.